This is a list of T cell receptor beta chains from one sample in a study. TCRdb reanalysed the 5' RACE reads using MiXCR and keeps one entry per CDR3 protein. Here the sample spans roughly 45,000 distinct CDR3 sequences, roughly 22% being singletons. Sequencing was performed on Tregs sorted from a lymph node. The receptors were gathered from a female donor with breast cancer. Both conserved end residues are part of each CDR3. D genes are given only for firm matches. Size values are once, few and many counts, or a class for expanded clones, and some rows have none.

J: TRBJ2-2; V: TRBV6-1; D: .; size: .; CDR3: CASSEAGTGELFF; DNA: TGTGCCAGCAGTGAAGCGGGAACCGGGGAGCTGTTTTTT
J: TRBJ2-2; V: TRBV9; D: TRBD2; size: .; CDR3: CASSVGKGLLAGTWNTGELFF; DNA: TGTGCCAGCAGCGTAGGTAAGGGATTACTAGCGGGGACATGGAACACCGGGGAGCTGTTTTTT
J: TRBJ2-7; V: TRBV10-3; D: TRBD1; size: .; CDR3: CAVGTATYEQYF; DNA: TGTGCCGTCGGGACAGCGACCTACGAGCAGTACTTC
J: TRBJ2-1; V: TRBV10-3; D: .; size: many; CDR3: CAISELSGYNEQFF; DNA: TGTGCCATCAGTGAGCTTAGCGGCTACAATGAGCAGTTCTTC
J: TRBJ2-1; V: TRBV5-1; D: TRBD2; size: many; CDR3: CASSWRPGLATHEQFF; DNA: TGCGCCAGCAGCTGGCGACCGGGACTAGCAACCCATGAGCAGTTCTTC
J: TRBJ2-1; V: TRBV5-1; D: TRBD2; size: few; CDR3: CASSLKLAGEDEQFF; DNA: TGCGCCAGCAGCTTGAAACTAGCGGGAGAAGATGAGCAGTTCTTC
J: TRBJ2-1; V: TRBV6-5; D: .; size: .; CDR3: CASSFGSYNEQFF; DNA: TGTGCCAGCAGTTTCGGCTCCTACAATGAGCAGTTCTTC
J: TRBJ2-7; V: TRBV13; D: .; size: many; CDR3: CASSLGAYEQYF; DNA: TGTGCCAGCAGCTTGGGGGCCTACGAGCAGTACTTC
J: TRBJ1-4; V: TRBV5-1; D: TRBD1; size: few; CDR3: CASSFEPGQANEKLFF; DNA: TGCGCCAGCAGCTTCGAACCGGGACAGGCCAATGAAAAACTGTTTTTT
J: TRBJ1-1; V: TRBV20-1; D: TRBD1; size: .; CDR3: CSAFFKVRTGMNTEAFF; DNA: TGCAGTGCTTTCTTCAAGGTCCGGACAGGAATGAACACTGAAGCTTTCTTT
J: TRBJ2-7; V: TRBV28; D: .; size: few; CDR3: CASSMGYEQYF; DNA: TGTGCCAGCTCCATGGGCTACGAGCAGTACTTC
J: TRBJ1-4; V: TRBV20-1; D: .; size: few; CDR3: CSANRNLWDEKLFF; DNA: TGCAGTGCTAACAGGAATCTGTGGGATGAAAAACTGTTTTTT
J: TRBJ2-3; V: TRBV19; D: .; size: few; CDR3: CASRTGGDTQYF; DNA: TGTGCCAGTAGGACCGGGGGTGATACGCAGTATTTT
J: TRBJ2-3; V: TRBV9; D: .; size: few; CDR3: CASSVRFGSTDTQYF; DNA: TGTGCCAGCAGCGTAAGGTTCGGCAGCACAGATACGCAGTATTTT
J: TRBJ1-1; V: TRBV5-1; D: TRBD1; size: few; CDR3: CASSWRQGLVTEAFF; DNA: TGCGCCAGCAGCTGGAGACAGGGGCTCGTAACTGAAGCTTTCTTT
J: TRBJ2-7; V: TRBV4-1; D: .; size: .; CDR3: CASSLDYSTYEQYF; DNA: TGCGCCAGCAGCTTAGACTACTCGACCTACGAGCAGTACTTC
J: TRBJ2-2; V: TRBV6-1; D: TRBD1; size: .; CDR3: CASAKLGQGYTGELFF; DNA: TGTGCCAGCGCCAAACTGGGACAGGGCTACACCGGGGAGCTGTTTTTT
J: TRBJ1-5; V: TRBV5-1; D: .; size: .; CDR3: CASSLAGGGQPQHF; DNA: TGCGCCAGCAGCCTTGCCGGGGGAGGTCAGCCCCAGCATTTT
J: TRBJ2-1; V: TRBV7-9; D: TRBD1; size: few; CDR3: CASSLGGTAEQFF; DNA: TGTGCCAGCAGCTTAGGGGGGACAGCTGAGCAGTTCTTC
J: TRBJ2-2; V: TRBV28; D: .; size: .; CDR3: CASTPSPSGELFF; DNA: TGTGCCAGCACCCCAAGTCCGTCCGGGGAGCTGTTTTTT
J: TRBJ1-1; V: TRBV3-1; D: .; size: .; CDR3: CASTDRVNTEAFF; DNA: TGTGCCAGCACCGACCGGGTGAACACTGAAGCTTTCTTT
J: TRBJ2-1; V: TRBV12-3/TRBV12-4; D: TRBD1; size: .; CDR3: CASNRGQGSNEQFF; DNA: TGTGCCAGCAACAGGGGGCAGGGTTCTAATGAGCAGTTCTTC
J: TRBJ2-1; V: TRBV7-9; D: TRBD1; size: many; CDR3: CASSLFPLRDRGNEQFF; DNA: TGTGCCAGCAGCCTTTTCCCGCTCCGGGACAGAGGCAATGAGCAGTTCTTC
J: TRBJ2-7; V: TRBV7-9; D: TRBD1; size: .; CDR3: CASSLGTGANYEQYF; DNA: TGTGCCAGCAGCTTAGGGACAGGGGCCAACTACGAGCAGTACTTC
J: TRBJ1-2; V: TRBV5-6; D: .; size: .; CDR3: CASSRPRTQNYGYTF; DNA: TGTGCCAGCAGCCGACCGAGGACGCAAAACTATGGCTACACCTTC
J: TRBJ1-1; V: TRBV6-1; D: .; size: many; CDR3: CASKRLENTEAFF; DNA: TGTGCCAGCAAGCGGTTGGAGAACACTGAAGCTTTCTTT
J: TRBJ2-7; V: TRBV28; D: TRBD1; size: .; CDR3: CASSRDRGYGRYF; DNA: TGTGCCAGCAGTCGGGACAGGGGGTACGGGCGGTACTTC
J: TRBJ2-7; V: TRBV4-1; D: .; size: few; CDR3: CASSRTSSTAYEQYF; DNA: TGCGCCAGCAGCCGAACAAGCTCTACAGCCTACGAGCAGTACTTC
J: TRBJ2-1; V: TRBV7-2; D: TRBD2; size: few; CDR3: CASTPRVAGNRYNEQFF; DNA: TGTGCCAGCACCCCCCGGGTAGCGGGGAACCGATACAATGAGCAGTTCTTC
J: TRBJ2-1; V: TRBV20-1; D: .; size: few; CDR3: CSAGGPYSYNEQFF; DNA: TGCAGTGCTGGGGGGCCTTACTCCTACAATGAGCAGTTCTTC
J: TRBJ2-7; V: TRBV6-6; D: .; size: few; CDR3: CASSRDLYEQYF; DNA: TGTGCCAGCAGCCGCGACCTCTACGAGCAGTACTTC
J: TRBJ1-6; V: TRBV2; D: .; size: many; CDR3: CASSELGELSPLHF; DNA: TGTGCCAGCAGTGAACTGGGAGAATTATCACCCCTCCACTTT
J: TRBJ2-7; V: TRBV7-2; D: TRBD2; size: .; CDR3: CASSLVHGLAGVGEQYF; DNA: TGTGCCAGCAGCTTAGTCCATGGACTAGCGGGAGTGGGCGAGCAGTACTTC
J: TRBJ2-5; V: TRBV4-2; D: .; size: many; CDR3: CASSSRQPQYF; DNA: TGTGCCAGCAGCTCTCGCCAGCCCCAGTACTTC
J: TRBJ2-7; V: TRBV12-3/TRBV12-4; D: .; size: .; CDR3: CASSPYKNPRDYEQYF; DNA: TGTGCCAGCAGTCCCTATAAGAACCCCAGGGACTACGAGCAGTACTTC
J: TRBJ1-6; V: TRBV5-6; D: .; size: .; CDR3: CASSLRWDAADSPLHF; DNA: TGTGCCAGCAGCTTGAGATGGGATGCGGCGGATTCACCCCTCCACTTT
J: TRBJ2-2; V: TRBV4-1; D: .; size: .; CDR3: CASSQTLGFTGELFF; DNA: TGCGCCAGCAGCCAAACTTTAGGGTTCACCGGGGAGCTGTTTTTT
J: TRBJ1-2; V: TRBV12-3/TRBV12-4; D: .; size: many; CDR3: CASSGSSTRSGYTF; DNA: TGTGCCAGCAGTGGGTCGTCTACCAGGTCGGGCTACACCTTC
J: TRBJ1-5; V: TRBV6-1; D: .; size: many; CDR3: CASSEGLPQHF; DNA: TGTGCCAGCAGTGAAGGCTTGCCCCAGCATTTT
J: TRBJ2-4; V: TRBV5-1; D: .; size: many; CDR3: CASSPMSGNIQYF; DNA: TGCGCCAGCAGCCCCATGTCTGGGAACATTCAGTACTTC